What follows describes a single T cell receptor (beta chain). The antigen it binds to is not known. The sample holds no much larger clone one base away, and base qualities are not on file. Counted from cysteine to phenylalanine, this CDR3 has 14 amino acids. CDR3 DNA only is kept here, 42 bases in frame from base 1. Trimmed from V: 7 bases; trimmed from J: 10 bases; junction bases lacking a gene match: 6. CDR1 and CDR2 are read off the germline V gene as KGHDR and SFDVKD. Only healthy Caucasian donors were included. Three pairs of female monozygotic twins, all aged about 18 to 29 years, were included in the twin cohort. CD4+ and CD8+ T cell populations were isolated with positive isolation kits from Invitrogen. These data come from a study of identical twins (dated by TCRdb to about 2016). The study in broad terms: To test whether fetal clonotypes persist, the study used deep sequencing on TCR alpha and beta repertoires from monozygotic twins, unrelated adults of various ages, and cord blood. Replicate twin experiments were performed at different times using different library preparation protocols to rule out contamination.

Library construction relied on 5' RACE. The sequencing machine was an Illumina HiSeq 2000. Template switching added a universal primer binding site, and the final cDNA carried a unique molecular identifier that allowed TCR cDNA molecules to be counted accurately. Specific primers in the conserved constant-segment region were used to synthesize first-strand cDNA for TCR alpha and beta chains. To control for contamination, every cDNA library was double barcoded, receiving both a SMART-Mk sample barcode and Illumina barcodes. Two successive PCR steps introduced TruSeq adapter sequences along with Illumina sample barcodes. The Illumina HiSeq platform was used with custom primers to sequence TCR alpha and beta cDNA libraries. Concerning the study's data processing: MiGEC was used to process raw reads and extract unique molecular identifiers, and MiXCR was used to find CDR3 positions. Recombination models were inferred per individual with the repgenHMM and IGoR tools using an EM algorithm. Shared clonotypes were analyzed with the tcR package in R, and sharing was normalized by the product of cloneset sizes. To study raw recombination free of thymic and clonal selection effects, out-of-frame nonproductive sequences were analyzed. Through fastp at Q25 and MiXCR, TCRdb rebuilt clones from the public reads, retaining in-frame beta chains. Rows are unified per CDR3 protein, each entry keeping the most common DNA and genes. The V and J calls follow TCRdb's processing rather than the paper's. The sample data list fewer than 500,000 distinct CDR3 sequences, and 24% of these were observed just once. The ten largest clones take up roughly 3% of the sample.

Study-level results and caveats: The excess sharing between twins in beta out-of-frame sequences was weaker because fewer shared sequences reduced the signal-to-noise ratio. Because the same donors could not be followed over many years, the conclusions relied on cross-sectional statistical analysis. Abundant cord blood beta clonotypes had fewer insertions, young adult naive repertoires showed a similar but weaker trend, and memory repertoires showed no such trend. Invariant T cells such as MAIT and iNKT could partly confound zero-insertion analyses, although diverse VJ usage argued against such confounding for most clonotypes. Out-of-frame TCR alpha sharing in monozygotic twins was systematically underestimated by recombination models, whereas sharing between unrelated individuals was in agreement with the recombination models. Compared with coincidental sharing between unrelated individuals, out-of-frame TCR alpha sequences shared between twins had an excess of sequences with low generation probability.

These data were also filed under a second study, of T cells expressing NK-cell markers. The other study reports the following: In sorted CD3+CD56+NKG2C+, CD3+CD56+NKG2C- and CD3+CD56-NKG2C+ T-cell subsets from several donors, TCR beta-chain repertoires were profiled. Of the eight sequenced donors, seven were found to be HCMV-seropositive and one was found to be HCMV-seronegative. In several experiments an anti-gammadeltaTCR antibody was added to restrict sorting to alphabetaTCR-expressing T cells. In 6 or 7 donors, the dominant CD3+CD56+NKG2C+ clonotypes ranked among the top 10 CD8+ clonotypes, making up about 1.0-7.5% of CD8+ T cells. Those dominant clonotypes were again the most abundant among CD3+CD56-NKG2C+ cells in a few donors, at about 25-60.1%. Whether the expanded NKG2C-expressing T cell clones were specific for HCMV antigens remained unclear. All eight donors whose samples were sequenced were randomly selected healthy volunteers, three of them men and five women. A commercial ELISA kit detecting HCMV-specific IgG in serum was used to determine HCMV serostatus. MIGEC handled demultiplexing of the reads and grouping by UMI, while MiTCR was used to assemble and quantify clonotypes. Only TCR cDNA sequences supported by at least two reads were kept to exclude erroneous sequences. The tcR package was used for downstream repertoire analysis, with clonotypes matched between fractions based on CDR3 nucleotide sequence plus V segment. Antigen specificity was annotated against VDJdb with VDJmatch, allowing one amino acid substitution in CDR3.

The source material was CD4+ T cells sorted from blood. The TCR originated in a woman aged 18 to 35 in good health. The chain is made from TRBV24-1 and TRBJ2-1, with 13 central nucleotides matching TRBD2. The nucleotide sequence reads as follows: TGTGCCACCAGCGGACCGGGACTAGCGGGGGAGCAGTTCTTC. Its amino acids are CATSGPGLAGEQFF.